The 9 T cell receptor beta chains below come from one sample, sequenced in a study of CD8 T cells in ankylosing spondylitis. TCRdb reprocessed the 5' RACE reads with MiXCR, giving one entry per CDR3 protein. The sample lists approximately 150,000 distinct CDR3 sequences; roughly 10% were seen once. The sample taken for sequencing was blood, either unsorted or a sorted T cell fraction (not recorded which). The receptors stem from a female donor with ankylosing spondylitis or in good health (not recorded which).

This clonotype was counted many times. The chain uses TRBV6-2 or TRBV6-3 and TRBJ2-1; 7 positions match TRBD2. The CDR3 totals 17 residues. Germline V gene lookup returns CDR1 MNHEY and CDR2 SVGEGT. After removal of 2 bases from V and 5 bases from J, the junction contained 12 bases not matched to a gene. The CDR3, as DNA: TGTGCCAGCAGTTACATCTCGGGTAGCGGGTATGACAATGAGCAGTTCTTC. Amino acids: CASSYISGSGYDNEQFF.

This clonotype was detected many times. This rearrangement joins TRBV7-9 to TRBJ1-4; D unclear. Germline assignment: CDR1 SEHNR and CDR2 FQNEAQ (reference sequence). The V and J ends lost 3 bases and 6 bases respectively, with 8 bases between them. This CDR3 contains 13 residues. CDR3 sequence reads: CASSFSSHEKLFF. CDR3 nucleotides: TGTGCCAGCAGCTTCTCGAGCCATGAAAAACTGTTTTTT.

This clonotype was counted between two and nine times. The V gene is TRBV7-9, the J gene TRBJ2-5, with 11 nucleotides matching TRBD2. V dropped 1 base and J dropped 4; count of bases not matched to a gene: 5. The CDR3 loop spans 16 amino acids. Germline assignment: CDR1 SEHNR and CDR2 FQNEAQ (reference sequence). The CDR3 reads CASSLVVAGGRETQYF. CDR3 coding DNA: TGTGCCAGCAGCTTAGTTGTAGCGGGAGGGAGAGAGACCCAGTACTTC.

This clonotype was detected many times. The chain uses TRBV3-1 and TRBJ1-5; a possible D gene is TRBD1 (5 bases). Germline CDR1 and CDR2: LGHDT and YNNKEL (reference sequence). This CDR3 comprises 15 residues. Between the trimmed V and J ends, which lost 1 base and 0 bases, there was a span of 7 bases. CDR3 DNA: TGTGCCAGCAGCCAAGGTGGGGGTAGCAATCAGCCCCAGCATTTT. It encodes CASSQGGGSNQPQHF.

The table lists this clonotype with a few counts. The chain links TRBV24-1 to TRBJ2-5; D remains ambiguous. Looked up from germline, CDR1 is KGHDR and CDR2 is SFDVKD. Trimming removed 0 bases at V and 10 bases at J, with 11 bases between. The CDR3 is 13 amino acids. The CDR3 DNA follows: TGTGCCACCAGTGATTTGCTAGGGATCGGCCAGTACTTC. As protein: CATSDLLGIGQYF.

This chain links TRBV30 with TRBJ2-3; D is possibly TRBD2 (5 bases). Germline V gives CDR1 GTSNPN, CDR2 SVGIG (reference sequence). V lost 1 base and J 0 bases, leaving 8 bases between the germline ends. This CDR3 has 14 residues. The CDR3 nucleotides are TGTGCCTGGAGTGGAGGGATAAGCACAGATACGCAGTATTTT. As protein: CAWSGGISTDTQYF.

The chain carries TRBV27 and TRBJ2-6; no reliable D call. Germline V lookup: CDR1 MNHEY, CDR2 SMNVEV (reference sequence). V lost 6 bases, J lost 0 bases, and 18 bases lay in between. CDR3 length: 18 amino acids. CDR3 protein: CASSPLKTDLSGANVLTF. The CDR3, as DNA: TGTGCCAGCAGCCCCCTCAAAACAGATCTCTCTGGGGCCAACGTCCTGACTTTC. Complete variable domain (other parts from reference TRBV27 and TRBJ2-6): EAQVTQNPRYLITVTGKKLTVTCSQNMNHEYMSWYRQDPGLGLRQIYYSMNVEVTDKGDVPEGYKVSRKEKRNFPLILESPSPNQTSLYFCASSPLKTDLSGANVLTFGAGSRLTVL.

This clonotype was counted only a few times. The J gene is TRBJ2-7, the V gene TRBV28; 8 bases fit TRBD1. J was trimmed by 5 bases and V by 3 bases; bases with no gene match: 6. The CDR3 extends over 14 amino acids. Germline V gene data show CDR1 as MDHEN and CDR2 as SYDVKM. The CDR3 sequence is CASSFLTGVNEQYF. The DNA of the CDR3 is TGTGCCAGCAGTTTTCTGACAGGGGTCAACGAGCAGTACTTC.

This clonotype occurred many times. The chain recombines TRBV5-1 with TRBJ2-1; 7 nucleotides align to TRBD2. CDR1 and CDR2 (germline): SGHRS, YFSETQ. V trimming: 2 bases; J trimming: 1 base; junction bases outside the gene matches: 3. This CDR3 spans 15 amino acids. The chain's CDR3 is CASSLAGYSYNEQFF. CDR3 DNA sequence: TGCGCCAGCAGCTTAGCGGGATATTCCTACAATGAGCAGTTCTTC.